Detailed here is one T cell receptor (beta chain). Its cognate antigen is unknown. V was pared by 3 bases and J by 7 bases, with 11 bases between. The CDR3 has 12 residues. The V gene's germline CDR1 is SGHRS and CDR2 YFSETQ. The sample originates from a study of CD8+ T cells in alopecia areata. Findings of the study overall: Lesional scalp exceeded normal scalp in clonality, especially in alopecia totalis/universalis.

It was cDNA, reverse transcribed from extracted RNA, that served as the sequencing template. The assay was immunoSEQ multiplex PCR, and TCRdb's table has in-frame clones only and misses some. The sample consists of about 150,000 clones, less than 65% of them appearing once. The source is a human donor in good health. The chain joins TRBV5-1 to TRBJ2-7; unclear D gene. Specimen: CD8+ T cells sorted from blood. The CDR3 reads CASSWGSGEQYF. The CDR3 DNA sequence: TGCGCCAGCAGCTGGGGAAGTGGGGAGCAGTACTTC. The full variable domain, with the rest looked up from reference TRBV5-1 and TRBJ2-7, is KAGVTQTPRYLIKTRGQQVTLSCSPISGHRSVSWYQQTPGQGLQFLFEYFSETQRNKGNFPGRFSGRQFSNSRSEMNVSTLELGDSALYLCASSWGSGEQYFGPGTRLTVT.